The present entry profiles one TCR beta chain with its context. No antigen is known for it. This entry comes from a study of a mutant IDH1 vaccine in newly diagnosed glioma. For the study at large: Patients were given eight vaccinations, scheduled in weeks 1, 3, 5, 7, 11, 15, 19 and 23. Most patients had received both radiotherapy and temozolomide, the prior options being radiotherapy, temozolomide, or both. Broader study findings: Induction of immune responses by the vaccine occurred in approximately 92% of patients.

The time point was: week 5, during vaccination. It was 300 ug of mutant IDH1 20-mer peptide that made up each vaccine dose, given with topical imiquimod. Donor diagnoses consisted of new WHO grade 3 or 4 IDH1-mutant, ATRX-lost astrocytomas. The method was immunoSEQ multiplex PCR; TCRdb's version includes in-frame clones alone and lacks a portion of them. The sample holds fewer than 100,000 clones; roughly 91% are singletons and the top ten take about 0.61%. The specimen was PBMCs, collected from a glioma patient whose treatment included an IDH1 peptide vaccine. The receptor was isolated from a woman in her forties or fifties with glioma.

This chain's CDR3 is CASSVEAGEGTQYF. DNA for the CDR3: TGTGCCAGCAGCGTAGAAGCGGGAGAAGGTACGCAGTATTTT. The chain has TRBV9 and TRBJ2-3; 8 bases agree with TRBD2. Germline V gene lookup returns CDR1 SGDLS and CDR2 YYNGEE. This CDR3 has 14 amino acids. J was trimmed by 8 bases and V by 0 bases; bases with no gene match: 5.